The 26 T cell receptor beta chains reported below all come from one sample, sequenced in a study of human T cells and chemical hapten exposure. TCRdb passed the RACE reads through MiXCR, listing each CDR3 protein once. The sample lists roughly 70,000 distinct CDR3 sequences, around 9.5% occurring once. Time point given: patch test 1, 2 weeks after DPC sensitization. Specified treatment: therapeutic diphenylcyclopropenone sensitization with weekly scalp DPC. The sequenced sample was whole blood, obtained in connection with sensitization to the hapten diphenylcyclopropenone (DPC). The receptors originated from a woman aged 40-49 years with alopecia areata. Some clones in this sample may be carry-over from other donors' samples.

The table lists this clonotype with a few counts. The chain links TRBV7-9 to TRBJ2-7; D uncertain. With 0 bases removed from V and 6 bases from J, the gap between germline ends came to 6 bases. CDR3 length: 12 amino acids. The germline V gene has CDR1 SEHNR and CDR2 FQNEAQ (reference sequence). The CDR3 nucleotides are TGTGCCAGCAGCTTAGCAAGGCGCGAGCAGTACTTC. This translates into CASSLARREQYF.

In its sample, this clonotype was seen many times. The DNA for the CDR3 is TGCGCCAGCAGGCCGAACCGGGACAGCCCCTACGAGCAGTACTTC. Its translation is CASRPNRDSPYEQYF. J is TRBJ2-7 and V is TRBV5-1; TRBD1 matches 7 bases. Germline V CDR1 and CDR2: SGHRS, YFSETQ. The CDR3 is 15 residues long. J gave up 2 bases and V 5 bases, and 10 bases lay outside the gene matches.

Remarks on this clonotype: This may stem from a read error, because a much larger clone lies one nucleotide away. V gene TRBV4-1 combines with J gene TRBJ2-1; 9 bases line up with TRBD2. V was clipped by 0 bases and J by 5 bases; unmatched bases: 8. The CDR3 loop spans 17 amino acids. The germline gives CDR1 MGHRA, CDR2 YSYEKL. The CDR3 is CASSQDGSGGSHNEQFF. The CDR3 DNA reads TGCGCCAGCAGCCAAGATGGGAGCGGGGGGTCCCACAATGAGCAGTTCTTC.

This clonotype has at least ten counts. The chain couples TRBV5-6 to TRBJ1-6; 8 bases match TRBD1. Germline V gene lookup returns CDR1 SGHDT and CDR2 YYEEEE. V was pared by 1 base and J by 0 bases, with 3 bases of the junction left unmatched. The CDR3 contains 17 residues. The CDR3 is CASSLQGASSYNSPLHF. The CDR3 DNA is TGTGCCAGCAGCTTGCAGGGGGCGAGCTCCTATAATTCACCCCTCCACTTT.

The rearrangement uses TRBV20-1 and TRBJ2-5; weak D call: TRBD1 (6 bases). CDR1 DFQATT and CDR2 SNEGSKA come from the germline V gene (reference sequence). The CDR3 is 14 residues long. V lost 6 bases and J 1 base, leaving 15 bases between the germline ends. The CDR3 sequence is CSATNTGSQETQYF. CDR3 coding DNA: TGCAGTGCAACCAACACAGGGAGCCAAGAGACCCAGTACTTC.

This clonotype was recorded many times. The rearrangement links TRBV7-6 to TRBJ2-5; TRBD2 is a possible D gene (5 bases). Trimming cost V 2 bases and J 0 bases, with 13 bases left between them. The CDR3 runs 16 residues. Germline V gene lookup returns CDR1 SGHVS and CDR2 FNYEAQ. CDR3 nucleotide sequence: TGTGCCAGCAGCTTAAATGAGCGGATGTACCAAGAGACCCAGTACTTC. Protein sequence: CASSLNERMYQETQYF.

As for this clonotype: One junction end does not reproduce the germline sequence, and a read error may be involved. V and J are TRBV4-2 and TRBJ2-3, with TRBD2 as a possible D gene (5 bases). CDR1 LGHNA and CDR2 YNFKEQ come from the germline V gene. The CDR3 sequence is 16 residues long. DNA for the CDR3: TGTGCCAGCAGCCAAGATCGTTGGGCTAGCACAGATACGCAGTTTTTT. As protein: CASSQDRWASTDTQFF.

The sample holds many counts of this clonotype. This chain uses TRBV25-1 with TRBJ2-3, with D maybe TRBD1 (7 bases). The CDR3 spans 16 residues. Germline assignment: CDR1 MGHDK and CDR2 SYGVNS. Trimming cost V 1 base and J 2 bases, with 13 bases left between them. The CDR3 DNA is TGTGCCAGCAGTGAATTCAGGGGGGACTTCACAGATACGCAGTATTTT. Translating gives CASSEFRGDFTDTQYF.

This clonotype was seen at least ten times. The rearrangement links TRBV6-5 to TRBJ2-7, with D possibly TRBD1 on 6 matching bases. V was pared by 2 bases and J by 0 bases, with 11 bases between. Germline-derived CDR1 and CDR2 are MNHEY and SVGAGI. The CDR3 covers 15 residues. CDR3 nucleotides: TGTGCCAGCAGTTACGGGGGCCGAAGCTCCTACGAGCAGTACTTC. This sequence encodes CASSYGGRSSYEQYF.

This clonotype showed up many times. The chain joins TRBV28 to TRBJ1-2; 9 bases align to TRBD1. The CDR3 contains 13 residues. Germline assignment: CDR1 MDHEN and CDR2 SYDVKM. The V gene end was trimmed by 6 bases and the J gene end by 8 bases; junction bases not matched to a gene: 7. In DNA form, the CDR3 reads TGTGCCAGCAGCCCCGGGACAGGGAGAGGCTACACCTTC. Protein: CASSPGTGRGYTF.

There are many counts of this clonotype. As DNA, the CDR3 is TGTGCCAGCAGCTCTTCTAGCACCGGGGAGCTGTTTTTT. This codes for CASSSSSTGELFF. V usage is TRBV11-3 and J usage is TRBJ2-2; D call uncertain. Germline CDR1 reads SGHNT; CDR2 reads YENEEA. V lost 4 bases and J lost 4, with 7 bases in between. This CDR3 comprises 13 residues.

In its sample, this clonotype was seen many times. The CDR3 bases are TGTGCCAGCAGCCTTATCGGACAGAGAGCTAACTATGGCTACACCTTC. It codes for CASSLIGQRANYGYTF. This chain joins TRBV5-6 and TRBJ1-2; possible D gene TRBD1, 6 bases. Looked up from germline, CDR1 is SGHDT and CDR2 is YYEEEE. The CDR3 is 16 residues long. The V end was cut by 4 bases, the J end by 0 bases, with 16 bases between.

This chain links TRBV4-3 with TRBJ1-1; possible D gene TRBD1, 5 bases. CDR1 and CDR2 (germline): LGHNA, YSLEER. The CDR3 is 15 amino acids. The ends were cut back, 1 base at V and 1 base at J, with 10 bases in the middle. CDR3 protein: CASSQGTGPNTEAFF. The CDR3 coding sequence is TGCGCCAGCAGCCAAGGTACAGGCCCGAACACTGAAGCTTTCTTT.

The rearrangement links TRBV5-1 to TRBJ1-6; no reliable D call. The CDR3 covers 15 residues. Germline V lookup: CDR1 SGHRS, CDR2 YFSETQ. Trimming pared 0 bases from V and 8 bases from J, leaving 12 bases between. CDR3 in amino acids: CASSLAGRSDSPLHF. The CDR3 nucleotides read TGCGCCAGCAGCTTGGCGGGCAGATCGGATTCACCCCTCCACTTT.

As concerns this clonotype: The conserved phenylalanine or tryptophan normally closing the CDR3 is absent here, so this likely arose from a read error. The V gene is TRBV2, the J gene TRBJ2-1; 9 bases fit TRBD1. V shed 5 bases and J 4 bases; nucleotides not matched to a gene: 6. Germline V gene data show CDR1 as SNHLY and CDR2 as FYNNEI. This CDR3 has 15 amino acids. CDR3 coding DNA: TGTGCCAGCAGTCCAACCGGGACAGGGTACAATGAGCAGTTCTTG. Translating gives CASSPTGTGYNEQFL.

This clonotype was recorded at least ten times. The chain couples TRBV5-4 to TRBJ2-3; D is perhaps TRBD1 or TRBD2 (5 bases each). V lost 4 bases and J 4 bases, leaving 7 bases between the germline ends. Germline V gene data show CDR1 as SGHNT and CDR2 as YYREEE (reference sequence). The CDR3 is made up of 12 amino acids. CDR3 in amino acids: CASSRGADTQYF. Written as DNA, the CDR3 is TGTGCCAGCAGCCGAGGGGCAGATACGCAGTATTTT.

Ten or more counts support this clonotype. The CDR3 sequence: CASSTNGAYQPQHF. CDR3 coding DNA: TGTGCCAGCAGTACAAACGGGGCTTATCAGCCCCAGCATTTT. The chain combines TRBV7-9 with TRBJ1-5; tentatively, D is TRBD1 (5 bases). CDR1 and CDR2 from the germline V gene are SEHNR and FQNEAQ (reference sequence). This CDR3 has 14 residues. The V gene lost 6 bases and the J gene lost 5 bases, with 14 bases spanning the gap.

Here the CDR3 DNA reads TGCGCCAGCAGCCCTGGATTGAGAGGGGGGGCTTTCTTT. Encoded protein: CASSPGLRGGAFF. The rearrangement joins TRBV4-3 to TRBJ1-1, with D possibly matching TRBD1 (6 bases). V lost 4 bases and J 11 bases, leaving 17 bases between the germline ends. Germline CDR1 reads LGHNA; CDR2 reads YSLEER. This CDR3 is 13 amino acids long.

A word on this clonotype: The junction and the germline gene differ at one end; a read error may be behind it. The CDR3 DNA reads TGTGCCAGCAGTTTCGCAACGGACCGCTCCTACAAGCAGTACTTC. Its protein product is CASSFATDRSYKQYF. V is TRBV6-2 or TRBV6-3 and J is TRBJ2-7; D remains unclear. The CDR3 runs to 15 residues. Germline CDR1 MNHEY, CDR2 SVGEGT.

The V and J genes are TRBV7-6 and TRBJ1-4; no clear D gene. This CDR3 contains 14 residues. Germline V gene data show CDR1 as SGHVS and CDR2 as FNYEAQ. The V end was cut by 3 bases, the J end by 0 bases, with 5 bases between. The CDR3 region is CASSLGTTNEKLFF. DNA for the CDR3: TGTGCCAGCAGCTTGGGGACAACTAATGAAAAACTGTTTTTT.

This chain joins TRBV15 and TRBJ2-5; D unresolved. The V and J ends lost 2 bases and 7 bases respectively, with 11 bases between them. CDR1 LNHNV and CDR2 YYDKDF come from the germline V gene (reference sequence). The CDR3 extends over 13 amino acids. CDR3 nucleotides: TGTGCCACCAGCAGATCCCGTAAGGGGACCCAGTACTTC. Translating it yields CATSRSRKGTQYF.

This clonotype was seen at least ten times. The chain has TRBV6-2 or TRBV6-3 and TRBJ2-7; D call uncertain. Trimming took off 6 bases at V and 6 bases at J, with 15 bases between the two ends. This CDR3 contains 13 residues. The V gene's germline CDR1 is MNHEY and CDR2 SVGEGT. The CDR3 sequence is CASSRRPDREQYF. Written as DNA, the CDR3 is TGTGCCAGCAGCCGGCGGCCGGACCGCGAGCAGTACTTC.

This clonotype was seen ten or more times. Here the CDR3 reads CSATGSGSYEQYF. CDR3 sequence (DNA): TGCAGCGCTACGGGATCGGGGTCCTACGAGCAGTACTTC. The genes are TRBV29-1 and TRBJ2-7; D might be TRBD2 (5 bases). The germline V and J ends were trimmed by 7 bases and 1 base, with 14 bases remaining between them. CDR3 size: 13 residues. Germline V gene lookup returns CDR1 SQVTM and CDR2 ANQGSEA.

This clonotype came up many times. The chain carries TRBV5-1 and TRBJ2-3; D is unclear. V was clipped by 2 bases and J by 2 bases, with 6 bases between them. Germline CDR1 reads SGHRS; CDR2 reads YFSETQ. The CDR3 length is 13 residues. The CDR3 DNA is TGCGCCAGCAGCTTCCTATTCACAGATACGCAGTATTTT. This gives the protein CASSFLFTDTQYF.

This clonotype has at least ten counts. This chain connects TRBV20-1 to TRBJ2-3; D is uncertain. Germline V gene lookup returns CDR1 DFQATT and CDR2 SNEGSKA (reference sequence). CDR3 size: 13 residues. Deletions cut 4 bases from V and 0 bases from J, with 8 bases between. The CDR3 loop reads CSAKGSSTDTQYF. CDR3 DNA: TGCAGTGCTAAGGGCAGCAGCACAGATACGCAGTATTTT.

The J gene is TRBJ2-5, the V gene TRBV29-1, with 7 bases matching TRBD2. There are 15 residues in the CDR3. V gave up 8 bases and J gave up 2 bases; unmatched junction bases: 14. Per germline, CDR1 SQVTM and CDR2 ANQGSEA. CDR3 DNA: TGCAGCCTGAACCGACTAGCCGACGCACAAGAGACCCAGTACTTC. Residues: CSLNRLADAQETQYF.